This TCR beta chain originates from a study of OX40 agonist ivuxolimab in advanced cancers. The CDR3 consists of 17 residues. CDR1 and CDR2 from the germline V gene are SGHRS and YFSETQ. The V end lost 4 bases, the J end lost 9 bases, and 29 bases lay between the germline ends. Assay used: immunoSEQ multiplex PCR; TCRdb lists only in-frame clones, some missing. The sample lists about 54,000 clones; 85% to 95% were seen once. The chain joins TRBV5-1 to TRBJ2-7, with unresolved D. This TCR came from an adult with an advanced solid tumor such as melanoma, head and neck, liver or kidney cancer. Specimen: CD4+ or CD8+ T cells sorted from blood, collected in a trial of the OX40 agonist ivuxolimab. The CDR3 region has the DNA TGCGCCAGCAGCGCATACTACCAGGAGTACCGTTATGACGGGCAGTACTTC. Translation gives CASSAYYQEYRYDGQYF.